A single sample gave rise to the 15 T cell receptor beta chains below, sequenced in a study of blood T cell repertoires in COVID-19 (dated by TCRdb to between 2020 and 2021). The protocol used for the library was the immunoSEQ multiplex PCR assay. Imported from immuneACCESS, the table was reduced by TCRdb to in-frame sequences with V and J called. These copies leave out some clones; in studies compared against another copy, an unresolved V gene accounts for under half, and the cause of the remainder is not known. A total of 150,000 to 200,000 clones appear in this sample, roughly 81% of them only once. The ten largest clonotypes hold around 12% of the sample. The specimen was peripheral blood. The source of these receptors is a woman of 80 years or more with COVID-19, enrolled during active disease.

The V and J genes are TRBV11-2 and TRBJ2-5; D not certain. Per the germline V gene, CDR1 is SGHAT and CDR2 is FQNNGV. This CDR3 is 14 amino acids long. Trimming left V 2 bases short and J 5 bases short, with 12 bases between. The CDR3 here is CASSLIAGGETQYF. As DNA, the CDR3 is TGTGCCAGCAGCTTAATAGCTGGCGGTGAGACCCAGTACTTC.

The chain links TRBV15 to TRBJ2-1, with 7 positions matching TRBD2. Trimming at V came to 6 bases and at J to 1 base, leaving 6 bases not matched to a gene. The length of the CDR3 is 15 residues. From germline, CDR1 is LNHNV and CDR2 YYDKDF (reference sequence). The CDR3: CATRASGKSYNEQFF. CDR3 in DNA: TGTGCCACCAGGGCTAGCGGCAAATCCTACAATGAGCAGTTCTTC.

The count of this clone is one. The V gene is TRBV5-1, the J gene TRBJ1-2; TRBD1 matches at 9 bases. With 3 bases clipped from V and 8 bases from J, the junction kept 5 bases outside the gene matches. This CDR3 region has 13 residues. Germline CDR1 and CDR2: SGHRS and YFSETQ. The CDR3 here is CASSSGTGIGYTF. The CDR3 nucleotides read TGCGCCAGCAGCTCTGGGACAGGGATAGGCTACACCTTC.

The CDR3 region is CASHLLQGDTEAFF. The DNA of the CDR3 is TGTGCCAGCCACCTTCTTCAGGGTGACACTGAAGCTTTCTTT. The rearrangement joins TRBV18 to TRBJ1-1; D is perhaps TRBD1 (5 bases). There are 14 residues in the CDR3. The germline CDR1 and CDR2 sequences are KGHSH and LQKENI. Trimming cost V 8 bases and J 3 bases, with 16 bases left between them.

This sequence joins TRBV6-6 and TRBJ2-7; 7 nucleotides align to TRBD2. Trimming took 7 bases from V and 2 from J; bases not matched to a gene: 5. CDR3 size: 13 residues. CDR1 is MNHNY, CDR2 SVGAGI, per germline (reference sequence). The CDR3 spells CASKPSGAYEQYF. The CDR3 DNA reads as TGTGCCAGCAAACCTAGCGGAGCCTACGAGCAGTACTTC.

The chain carries TRBV20-1 and TRBJ2-7, with 8 bases fitting TRBD2. Germline trimming cut 3 bases from V and 5 bases from J; bases unmatched to any gene: 6. The CDR3 totals 13 residues. Looked up from germline, CDR1 is DFQATT and CDR2 is SNEGSKA (reference sequence). The CDR3 DNA reads TGCAGTGCTAGTGCCGGGGGGGTCAACGAGCAGTACTTC. It translates to CSASAGGVNEQYF.

The gene calls are TRBV2 and TRBJ2-2; 11 bases are a match to TRBD2. V trimming: 2 bases; J trimming: 5 bases; junction bases outside the gene matches: 7. This CDR3 spans 17 amino acids. The germline CDR1 and CDR2 sequences are SNHLY and FYNNEI. The CDR3 region has the DNA TGTGCCAGCAGTGAAATACGGCTAGCGGGAGGAACCGGGGAGCTGTTTTTT. This translates into CASSEIRLAGGTGELFF.

The rearrangement uses TRBV7-6 and TRBJ2-5; 7 bases map to TRBD2. Per germline, CDR1 SGHVS and CDR2 FNYEAQ. V shed 3 bases, J shed 2 bases, and the junction held 9 bases outside the gene matches. CDR3 length: 16 amino acids. The CDR3, as DNA: TGTGCCAGCAGCTTGAAGCGGGGTTTTGGGCAAGAGACCCAGTACTTC. Protein: CASSLKRGFGQETQYF.

The genes are TRBV5-1 and TRBJ2-2; D is possibly TRBD1 (6 bases). V was shortened by 4 bases and J by 4 bases, with 14 bases between the two germline ends. This CDR3 region has 15 residues. Germline assignment: CDR1 SGHRS and CDR2 YFSETQ. The CDR3 sequence: CASSASGTPTGELFF. CDR3 DNA sequence: TGCGCCAGCAGCGCCTCCGGGACACCCACCGGGGAGCTGTTTTTT.

This clone has more than one count but fewer than ten. The gene calls are TRBV19 and TRBJ1-1; D is undetermined. Trimming shortened V by 3 bases and J by 4 bases, and 9 bases separated the two germline ends. This CDR3 region has 13 residues. In germline, CDR1 is LNHDA, CDR2 SQIVND (reference sequence). This chain's CDR3 is CASSIGRSTEAFF. For the CDR3, the DNA is TGTGCCAGTAGTATTGGCCGGAGCACTGAAGCTTTCTTT.

The chain is built from TRBV25-1 and TRBJ1-6; perhaps TRBD1 as D (5 bases). With 1 base removed from V and 7 bases from J, the gap between germline ends came to 14 bases. The CDR3 runs 16 residues. CDR1 MGHDK and CDR2 SYGVNS come from the germline V gene. The CDR3 nucleotides read TGTGCCAGCAGTGAATCGGTAACTCGGGGGAATTCACCCCTCCACTTT. It yields the protein CASSESVTRGNSPLHF.

The CDR3: CAWGMGAQPQHF. CDR3 in DNA: TGTGCCTGGGGTATGGGCGCCCAGCCCCAGCATTTT. The genes are TRBV30 and TRBJ1-5; no definite D call. Germline lookup yields CDR1 GTSNPN and CDR2 SVGIG (reference sequence). V lost 5 bases and J lost 7, with 12 bases in between. CDR3 size: 12 residues.

The chain couples TRBV9 to TRBJ2-1; 7 bases are shared with TRBD1. The CDR3 loop spans 17 amino acids. V trimming: 0 bases; J trimming: 6 bases; junction bases outside the gene matches: 12. In germline, CDR1 is SGDLS, CDR2 YYNGEE. CDR3 in amino acids: CASSVGVGDTGVNEQFF. In nucleotides, the CDR3 is TGTGCCAGCAGCGTAGGAGTAGGGGATACAGGGGTCAATGAGCAGTTCTTC.

This clone showed up just once. V is TRBV25-1 and J is TRBJ2-7; 9 bases fit TRBD1. The CDR3 totals 15 residues. Trimming cost V 3 bases and J 4 bases; bases outside gene matches: 7. Per the germline V gene, CDR1 is MGHDK and CDR2 is SYGVNS. The CDR3 is CASSEPGTGMYEQYF. The CDR3 bases are TGTGCCAGCAGTGAGCCTGGGACAGGGATGTACGAGCAGTACTTC.

The CDR3, as DNA: TGTGCCAGCAGCCGTTCGACAGGGGAAACTTCACCCCTCCACTTT. Amino acids: CASSRSTGETSPLHF. This chain uses TRBV5-5 with TRBJ1-6; 8 positions agree with TRBD1. Germline values: CDR1 SGHKS, CDR2 YYEKEE (reference sequence). Unmatched junction bases numbered 9, after V lost 4 bases and J lost 9 bases. The CDR3 runs to 15 residues.